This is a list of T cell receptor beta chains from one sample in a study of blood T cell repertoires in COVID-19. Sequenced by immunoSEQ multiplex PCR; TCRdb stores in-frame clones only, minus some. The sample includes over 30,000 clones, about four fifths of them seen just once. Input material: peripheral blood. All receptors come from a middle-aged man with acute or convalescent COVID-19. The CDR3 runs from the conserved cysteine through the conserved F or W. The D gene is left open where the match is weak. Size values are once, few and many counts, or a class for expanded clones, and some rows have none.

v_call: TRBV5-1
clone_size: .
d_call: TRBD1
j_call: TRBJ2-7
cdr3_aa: CASSLGRGPSEQYF
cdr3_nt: TGCGCCAGCAGCTTGGGCAGGGGGCCCTCCGAGCAGTACTTC

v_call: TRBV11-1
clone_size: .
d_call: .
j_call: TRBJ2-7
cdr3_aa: CASSSPRGNIYEQYF
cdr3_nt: TGTGCCAGCAGCTCCCCCCGGGGAAATATCTACGAGCAGTACTTC

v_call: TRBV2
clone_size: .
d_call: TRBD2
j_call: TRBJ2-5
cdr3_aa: CASSGPGGETQYF
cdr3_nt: TGTGCCAGCAGTGGGCCGGGAGGGGAGACCCAGTACTTC

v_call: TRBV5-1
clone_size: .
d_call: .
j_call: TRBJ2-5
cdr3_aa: CASSFPQETQYF
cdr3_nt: TGCGCCAGCAGCTTTCCGCAAGAGACCCAGTACTTC

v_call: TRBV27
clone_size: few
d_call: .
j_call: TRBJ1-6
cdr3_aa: CASTWFGSFNSPLHF
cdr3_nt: TGTGCCAGCACCTGGTTTGGCAGTTTTAATTCACCCCTCCACTTT

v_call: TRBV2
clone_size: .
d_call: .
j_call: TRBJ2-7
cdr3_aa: CASSFLLQGSSDF
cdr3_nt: TGTGCCAGCAGTTTTCTCCTACAGGGTTCTTCGGACTTC

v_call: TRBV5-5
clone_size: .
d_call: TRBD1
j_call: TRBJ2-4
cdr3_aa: CASSPGGINIQYF
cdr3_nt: TGTGCCAGCAGCCCAGGGGGCATAAACATTCAGTACTTC

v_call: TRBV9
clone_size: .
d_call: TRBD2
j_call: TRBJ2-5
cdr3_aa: CASSVVGLAEETQYF
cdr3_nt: TGTGCCAGCAGCGTAGTAGGACTAGCGGAAGAGACCCAGTACTTC

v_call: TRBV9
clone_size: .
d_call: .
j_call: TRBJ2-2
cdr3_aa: CASSVPKDSRRYTGELFF
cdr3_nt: TGTGCCAGCAGCGTACCCAAGGACAGCAGGAGATACACCGGGGAGCTGTTTTTT

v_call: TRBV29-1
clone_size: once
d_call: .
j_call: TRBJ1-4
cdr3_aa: CSVAFSNEKLFF
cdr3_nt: TGCAGCGTTGCTTTTTCGAATGAAAAACTGTTTTTT

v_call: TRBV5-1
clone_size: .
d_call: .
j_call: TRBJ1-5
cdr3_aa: CASSLGVFGDQPQHF
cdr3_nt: TGCGCCAGCAGCTTGGGAGTATTCGGGGATCAGCCCCAGCATTTT

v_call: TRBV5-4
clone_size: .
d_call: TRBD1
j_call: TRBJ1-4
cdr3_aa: CASSFGGSRGLEKLFF
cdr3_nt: TGTGCCAGCAGTTTTGGAGGTAGCAGGGGGCTTGAAAAACTGTTTTTT

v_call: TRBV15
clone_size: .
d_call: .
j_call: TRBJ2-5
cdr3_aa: CATSRGGSRETQYF
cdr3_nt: TGTGCCACCAGCAGAGGCGGTAGTCGGGAGACCCAGTACTTC

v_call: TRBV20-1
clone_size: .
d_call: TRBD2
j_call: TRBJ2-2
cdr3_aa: CSASTSVSTGELFF
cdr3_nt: TGCAGTGCTAGTACTAGCGTTTCGACCGGGGAGCTGTTTTTT

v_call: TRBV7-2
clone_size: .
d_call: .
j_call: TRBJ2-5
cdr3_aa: CASSLGGLGSKETQYF
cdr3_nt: TGTGCCAGCAGCTTAGGAGGGCTCGGGAGCAAAGAGACCCAGTACTTC

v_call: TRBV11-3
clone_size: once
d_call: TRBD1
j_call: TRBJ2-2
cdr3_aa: CASSRRGQDTGELFF
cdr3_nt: TGTGCCAGCAGCCGTAGGGGGCAGGACACCGGGGAGCTGTTTTTT

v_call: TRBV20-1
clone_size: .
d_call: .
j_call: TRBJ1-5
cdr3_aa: CSASAEPQHF
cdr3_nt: TGCAGTGCTAGTGCGGAGCCCCAGCATTTT

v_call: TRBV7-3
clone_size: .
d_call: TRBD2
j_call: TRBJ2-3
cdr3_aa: CASSHSSGGADTQYF
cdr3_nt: TGTGCCAGCAGCCATAGTAGCGGGGGGGCAGATACGCAGTATTTT

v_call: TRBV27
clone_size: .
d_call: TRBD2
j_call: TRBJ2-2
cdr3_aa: CASSLTSGLANTGELFF
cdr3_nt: TGTGCCAGCAGTTTAACGTCAGGACTAGCAAACACCGGGGAGCTGTTTTTT

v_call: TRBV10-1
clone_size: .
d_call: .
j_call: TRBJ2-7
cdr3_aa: CASSRDSATYEQYF
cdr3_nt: TGCGCCAGCAGCCGGGACTCCGCGACCTACGAGCAGTACTTC

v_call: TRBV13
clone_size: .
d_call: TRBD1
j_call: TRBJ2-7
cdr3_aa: CASSSGTGFYEQYF
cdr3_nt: TGTGCCAGCAGCTCCGGGACAGGGTTCTACGAGCAGTACTTC

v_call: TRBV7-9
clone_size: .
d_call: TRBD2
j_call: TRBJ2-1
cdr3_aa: CASSSSGLAGGTSYNEQFF
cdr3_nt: TGTGCCAGCAGCTCCAGCGGGCTAGCGGGAGGAACTTCCTACAATGAGCAGTTCTTC

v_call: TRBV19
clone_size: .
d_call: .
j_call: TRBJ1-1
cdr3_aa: CASSALEMGANTEAFF
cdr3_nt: TGTGCCAGTAGTGCCCTCGAGATGGGGGCTAACACTGAAGCTTTCTTT

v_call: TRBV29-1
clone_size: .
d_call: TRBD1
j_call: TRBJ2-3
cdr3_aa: CSVAPQGGTDTQYF
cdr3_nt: TGCAGCGTTGCCCCTCAGGGGGGCACAGATACGCAGTATTTT

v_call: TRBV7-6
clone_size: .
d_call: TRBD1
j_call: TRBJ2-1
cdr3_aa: CASSLNRGNYNEQFF
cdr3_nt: TGTGCCAGCAGCTTAAACAGGGGAAATTACAATGAGCAGTTCTTC

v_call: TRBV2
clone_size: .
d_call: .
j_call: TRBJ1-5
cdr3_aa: CASSVQTYSNQPQHF
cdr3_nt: TGTGCCAGCAGTGTGCAGACTTACAGCAATCAGCCCCAGCATTTT

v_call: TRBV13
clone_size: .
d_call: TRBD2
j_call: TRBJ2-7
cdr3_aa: CASHEWGTNYEQYF
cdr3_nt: TGTGCCAGCCATGAATGGGGGACTAACTACGAGCAGTACTTC

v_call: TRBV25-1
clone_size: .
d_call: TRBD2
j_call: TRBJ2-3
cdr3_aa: CASSVSTSGGASTDTQYF
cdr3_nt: TGTGCCAGCAGTGTCAGTACTAGCGGGGGGGCGAGCACAGATACGCAGTATTTT

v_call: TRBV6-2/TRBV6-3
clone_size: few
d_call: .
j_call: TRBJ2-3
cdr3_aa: CASSPTRLGTQYF
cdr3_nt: TGTGCCAGCAGCCCGACTAGACTTGGTACGCAGTATTTT

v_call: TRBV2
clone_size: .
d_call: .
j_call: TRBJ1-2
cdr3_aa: CASSQDSNYGYTF
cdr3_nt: TGTGCCAGCAGCCAGGACAGTAACTATGGCTACACCTTC

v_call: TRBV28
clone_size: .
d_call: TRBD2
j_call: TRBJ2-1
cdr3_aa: CASSLFSLAGDEQFF
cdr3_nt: TGTGCCAGCAGTTTATTTAGTCTAGCGGGAGATGAGCAGTTCTTC

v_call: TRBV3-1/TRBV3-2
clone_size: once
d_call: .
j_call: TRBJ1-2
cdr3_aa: CASTPSGVGGYTF
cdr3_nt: TGTGCCAGCACCCCATCCGGGGTAGGCGGCTACACCTTC

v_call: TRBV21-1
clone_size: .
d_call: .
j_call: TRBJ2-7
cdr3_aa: CASSSPLSSYEQYF
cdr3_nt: TGTGCCAGCAGTAGCCCACTTAGCTCCTACGAGCAGTACTTC

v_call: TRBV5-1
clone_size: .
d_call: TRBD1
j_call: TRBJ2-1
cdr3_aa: CASSNGQGPYNEQFF
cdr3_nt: TGCGCCAGCAGTAATGGACAGGGTCCATACAATGAGCAGTTCTTC

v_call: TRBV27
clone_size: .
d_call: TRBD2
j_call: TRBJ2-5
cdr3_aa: CASSRTSGVYQETQYF
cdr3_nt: TGTGCCAGCAGCCGGACTAGCGGGGTTTACCAAGAGACCCAGTACTTC

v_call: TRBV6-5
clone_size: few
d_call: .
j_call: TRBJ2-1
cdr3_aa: CASGNRVDEQFF
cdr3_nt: TGTGCCAGCGGAAACAGGGTGGATGAGCAGTTCTTC

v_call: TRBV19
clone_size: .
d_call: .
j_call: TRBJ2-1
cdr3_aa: CASRGGWVQFF
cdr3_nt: TGTGCCAGTCGAGGGGGATGGGTGCAGTTCTTC

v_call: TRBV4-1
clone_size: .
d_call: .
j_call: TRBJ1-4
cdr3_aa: CASSRRDDSTNEKLFF
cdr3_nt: TGCGCCAGCAGCCGGAGGGACGATTCAACTAATGAAAAACTGTTTTTT

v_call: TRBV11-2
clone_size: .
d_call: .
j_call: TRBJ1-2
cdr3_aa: CASSLVEGVGGYTF
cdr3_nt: TGTGCCAGCAGCTTAGTCGAGGGGGTTGGTGGCTACACCTTC

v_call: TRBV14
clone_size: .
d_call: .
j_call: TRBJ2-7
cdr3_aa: CASNRQGLLYEQYF
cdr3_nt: TGTGCCAGCAACCGACAGGGACTCCTCTACGAGCAGTACTTC

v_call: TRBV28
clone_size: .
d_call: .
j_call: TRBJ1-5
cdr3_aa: CASSLGGGHNQPQHF
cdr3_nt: TGTGCCAGCAGTCTAGGGGGGGGTCATAATCAGCCCCAGCATTTT

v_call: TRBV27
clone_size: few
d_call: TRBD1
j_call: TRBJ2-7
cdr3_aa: CASRRQGSYEQYF
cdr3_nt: TGTGCCAGCAGGAGACAGGGATCCTACGAGCAGTACTTC

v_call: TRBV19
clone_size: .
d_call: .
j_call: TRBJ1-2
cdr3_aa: CASSIGMAGNYGYTF
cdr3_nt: TGTGCCAGTAGTATCGGAATGGCAGGGAATTATGGCTACACCTTC

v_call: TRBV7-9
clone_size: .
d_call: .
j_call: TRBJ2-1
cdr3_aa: CASSHPRGGMVEQFF
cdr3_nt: TGTGCCAGCAGCCACCCAAGGGGGGGAATGGTTGAGCAGTTCTTC

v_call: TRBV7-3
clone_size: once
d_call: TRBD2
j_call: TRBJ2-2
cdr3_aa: CASSQSTSGRGTGELFF
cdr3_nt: TGTGCCAGCAGCCAGTCAACTAGCGGGAGAGGGACCGGGGAGCTGTTTTTT

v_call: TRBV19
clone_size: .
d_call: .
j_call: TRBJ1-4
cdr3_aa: CASSIDSDEKLFF
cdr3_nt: TGTGCCAGTAGTATAGACTCCGATGAAAAACTGTTTTTT

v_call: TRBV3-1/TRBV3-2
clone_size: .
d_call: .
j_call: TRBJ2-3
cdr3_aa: CASSRGRVTDTQYF
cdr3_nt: TGTGCCAGCAGCCGGGGCCGTGTCACAGATACGCAGTATTTT

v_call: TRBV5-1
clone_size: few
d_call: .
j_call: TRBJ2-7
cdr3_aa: CASSLGQNPYEQYF
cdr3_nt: TGCGCCAGCAGCTTGGGCCAGAACCCCTACGAGCAGTACTTC

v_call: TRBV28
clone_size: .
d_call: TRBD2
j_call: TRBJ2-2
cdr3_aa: CASSLSGGASGELFF
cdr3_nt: TGTGCCAGCAGTTTAAGCGGGGGGGCCAGCGGGGAGCTGTTTTTT

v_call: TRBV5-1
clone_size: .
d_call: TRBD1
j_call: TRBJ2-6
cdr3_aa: CASSLAGTVSGANVLTF
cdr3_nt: TGCGCCAGCAGCTTGGCCGGGACAGTCTCTGGGGCCAACGTCCTGACTTTC

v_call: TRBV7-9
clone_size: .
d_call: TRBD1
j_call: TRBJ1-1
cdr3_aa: CASSLGQGSTEAFF
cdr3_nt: TGTGCCAGCAGCCTAGGACAGGGGAGTACTGAAGCTTTCTTT

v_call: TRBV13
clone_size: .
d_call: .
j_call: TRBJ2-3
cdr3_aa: CASSLRRGSTDTQYF
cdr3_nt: TGTGCCAGCAGCTTAAGAAGGGGGAGCACAGATACGCAGTATTTT

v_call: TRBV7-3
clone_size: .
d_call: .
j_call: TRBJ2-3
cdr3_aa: CASSLGGAADTQYF
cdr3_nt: TGTGCCAGCAGCTTAGGTGGGGCCGCAGATACGCAGTATTTT

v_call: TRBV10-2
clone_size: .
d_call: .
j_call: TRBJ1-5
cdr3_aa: CASSESALTGYQPQHF
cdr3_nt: TGCGCCAGCAGTGAGTCAGCGCTGACAGGCTATCAGCCCCAGCATTTT

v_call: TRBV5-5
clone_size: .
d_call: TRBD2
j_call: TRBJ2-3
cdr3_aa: CASSLNGGGAGDTQYF
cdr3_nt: TGTGCCAGCAGCTTAAACGGCGGGGGGGCCGGAGATACGCAGTATTTT